These T cell receptor beta chains were read from a single sample in a study of cytomegalovirus exposure and HLA in healthy donors. The protocol was immunoSEQ multiplex PCR, while the TCRdb copy is restricted to in-frame clones and leaves out a portion. The table lists 200,000 to 250,000 clones, about 80% of them singletons. The sample consisted of PBMCs. The source is a woman in her thirties or forties in good health and CMV-seronegative. CDR3s include the opening cysteine and the closing phenylalanine or tryptophan. A D gene is named only where the DNA matches it firmly. Rows give clone size only sometimes, using once, few, many, or a class for an expanded clone.

CDR3 length: 17
J gene: TRBJ1-1
D gene: -
V gene: TRBV5-1
clone size: -
CDR3 protein: CASYAGAIGTGNTEAFF
CDR3 DNA: TGCGCCAGCTATGCGGGGGCAATCGGGACCGGGAACACTGAAGCTTTCTTT

CDR3 length: 13
J gene: TRBJ2-3
D gene: -
V gene: TRBV7-2
clone size: -
CDR3 protein: CASSSVYVDTQYF
CDR3 DNA: TGTGCCAGCAGCTCAGTTTACGTAGATACGCAGTATTTT

CDR3 length: 15
J gene: TRBJ1-5
D gene: -
V gene: TRBV2
clone size: -
CDR3 protein: CASSGTTGPNQPQHF
CDR3 DNA: TGTGCCAGCAGTGGGACGACAGGCCCTAATCAGCCCCAGCATTTT

CDR3 length: 16
J gene: TRBJ2-1
D gene: TRBD2
V gene: TRBV2
clone size: -
CDR3 protein: CASRQRGLTIYNEQFF
CDR3 DNA: TGTGCCAGCAGACAGAGGGGACTAACGATTTACAATGAGCAGTTCTTC

CDR3 length: 16
J gene: TRBJ1-2
D gene: TRBD1
V gene: TRBV30
clone size: -
CDR3 protein: CARGGDRGRRNYGYTF
CDR3 DNA: TGTGCCCGTGGGGGGGACAGGGGGCGCAGGAACTATGGCTACACCTTC

CDR3 length: 15
J gene: TRBJ2-7
D gene: TRBD2
V gene: TRBV9
clone size: -
CDR3 protein: CASSVSGTASYEQYF
CDR3 DNA: TGTGCCAGCAGCGTTAGCGGGACTGCCTCCTACGAGCAGTACTTC

CDR3 length: 15
J gene: TRBJ2-2
D gene: TRBD2
V gene: TRBV5-4
clone size: once
CDR3 protein: CASSAAGGPDGELFF
CDR3 DNA: TGTGCCAGCAGTGCCGCGGGGGGACCCGACGGGGAGCTGTTTTTT

CDR3 length: 14
J gene: TRBJ2-7
D gene: TRBD1
V gene: TRBV28
clone size: -
CDR3 protein: CASSFRDRLYEQYF
CDR3 DNA: TGTGCCAGCAGTTTCCGGGACAGACTCTACGAGCAGTACTTC

CDR3 length: 14
J gene: TRBJ2-3
D gene: -
V gene: TRBV19
clone size: -
CDR3 protein: CASSISRVGDTQYF
CDR3 DNA: TGTGCCAGTAGTATATCTAGAGTTGGAGATACGCAGTATTTT

CDR3 length: 15
J gene: TRBJ1-5
D gene: -
V gene: TRBV4-1
clone size: -
CDR3 protein: CASSHTPQSNQPQHF
CDR3 DNA: TGCGCCAGCAGCCACACCCCCCAGAGCAATCAGCCCCAGCATTTT

CDR3 length: 15
J gene: TRBJ2-5
D gene: -
V gene: TRBV28
clone size: -
CDR3 protein: CASSDEGRRWETQYF
CDR3 DNA: TGTGCCAGCAGTGACGAAGGGCGGAGGTGGGAGACCCAGTACTTC

CDR3 length: 13
J gene: TRBJ2-5
D gene: TRBD1
V gene: TRBV5-1
clone size: -
CDR3 protein: CASGQDSQETQYF
CDR3 DNA: TGCGCCAGCGGACAGGACAGCCAAGAGACCCAGTACTTC

CDR3 length: 14
J gene: TRBJ2-2
D gene: -
V gene: TRBV6-5
clone size: -
CDR3 protein: CASREIPNTGELFF
CDR3 DNA: TGTGCCAGCAGGGAGATTCCCAACACCGGGGAGCTGTTTTTT

CDR3 length: 13
J gene: TRBJ2-7
D gene: -
V gene: TRBV7-3
clone size: once
CDR3 protein: CASSPQAGYEQYF
CDR3 DNA: TGTGCCAGCAGCCCCCAGGCGGGCTACGAGCAGTACTTC

CDR3 length: 13
J gene: TRBJ1-1
D gene: -
V gene: TRBV6-6
clone size: -
CDR3 protein: CASRAQMNTEAFF
CDR3 DNA: TGTGCCAGCAGGGCCCAAATGAACACTGAAGCTTTCTTT

CDR3 length: 12
J gene: TRBJ1-1
D gene: -
V gene: TRBV18
clone size: -
CDR3 protein: CASSPPAGEAFF
CDR3 DNA: TGTGCCAGCTCACCACCGGCAGGGGAAGCTTTCTTT

CDR3 length: 15
J gene: TRBJ2-3
D gene: -
V gene: TRBV2
clone size: -
CDR3 protein: CASSPIAASTDTQYF
CDR3 DNA: TGTGCCAGCAGCCCGATAGCGGCTAGCACAGATACGCAGTATTTT

CDR3 length: 16
J gene: TRBJ2-1
D gene: TRBD2
V gene: TRBV7-9
clone size: few
CDR3 protein: CASSLLRGASYNEQFF
CDR3 DNA: TGTGCCAGCAGCTTATTGCGGGGGGCCTCCTACAATGAGCAGTTCTTC

CDR3 length: 14
J gene: TRBJ2-7
D gene: TRBD1
V gene: TRBV6-5
clone size: -
CDR3 protein: CASSPGGYSYEQYF
CDR3 DNA: TGTGCCAGCAGCCCAGGGGGTTACTCCTACGAGCAGTACTTC

CDR3 length: 15
J gene: TRBJ2-7
D gene: TRBD1
V gene: TRBV6-5
clone size: -
CDR3 protein: CASSSLGDRNYEQYF
CDR3 DNA: TGTGCCAGCAGTTCATTGGGGGACAGAAATTACGAGCAGTACTTC

CDR3 length: 16
J gene: TRBJ2-5
D gene: TRBD1
V gene: TRBV28
clone size: once
CDR3 protein: CASSGTGQGGWETQYF
CDR3 DNA: TGTGCCAGCAGTGGGACGGGACAGGGGGGGTGGGAGACCCAGTACTTC

CDR3 length: 15
J gene: TRBJ1-1
D gene: -
V gene: TRBV19
clone size: -
CDR3 protein: CASSIGVEGTTEAFF
CDR3 DNA: TGTGCCAGTAGTATTGGTGTAGAGGGAACTACTGAAGCTTTCTTT

CDR3 length: 14
J gene: TRBJ1-2
D gene: TRBD1
V gene: TRBV11-2
clone size: -
CDR3 protein: CASTRTGNNYGYTF
CDR3 DNA: TGTGCCAGCACCAGGACAGGGAATAACTATGGCTACACCTTC

CDR3 length: 15
J gene: TRBJ2-7
D gene: TRBD2
V gene: TRBV19
clone size: -
CDR3 protein: CASSPGGGSSYEQYF
CDR3 DNA: TGTGCCAGTAGTCCCGGCGGCGGGAGCTCCTACGAGCAGTACTTC

CDR3 length: 16
J gene: TRBJ2-2
D gene: -
V gene: TRBV5-6
clone size: few
CDR3 protein: CASSLAVRGNTGELFF
CDR3 DNA: TGTGCCAGCAGCTTGGCCGTACGGGGAAACACCGGGGAGCTGTTTTTT

CDR3 length: 15
J gene: TRBJ2-7
D gene: TRBD2
V gene: TRBV7-6
clone size: once
CDR3 protein: CASSATSGGAYEQYF
CDR3 DNA: TGTGCCAGCAGCGCGACTAGCGGGGGGGCCTACGAGCAGTACTTC

CDR3 length: 15
J gene: TRBJ1-1
D gene: -
V gene: TRBV5-6
clone size: -
CDR3 protein: CASSLGRLWNTEAFF
CDR3 DNA: TGTGCCAGCAGCTTGGGTCGGTTATGGAACACTGAAGCTTTCTTT

CDR3 length: 13
J gene: TRBJ2-3
D gene: TRBD1
V gene: TRBV6-4
clone size: -
CDR3 protein: CASGTGDTDTQYF
CDR3 DNA: TGTGCCAGCGGAACAGGGGACACAGATACGCAGTATTTT

CDR3 length: 13
J gene: TRBJ2-7
D gene: -
V gene: TRBV18
clone size: -
CDR3 protein: CASSLSRPYEQYF
CDR3 DNA: TGTGCCAGCTCACTGAGTCGTCCCTACGAGCAGTACTTC

CDR3 length: 14
J gene: TRBJ1-3
D gene: -
V gene: TRBV6-5
clone size: -
CDR3 protein: CASSYSEEADTIYF
CDR3 DNA: TGTGCCAGCAGTTACTCGGAAGAAGCGGACACCATATATTTT

CDR3 length: 13
J gene: TRBJ2-7
D gene: -
V gene: TRBV27
clone size: -
CDR3 protein: CASSLSPRVEQYF
CDR3 DNA: TGTGCCAGCAGTTTATCCCCGCGTGTGGAGCAGTACTTC

CDR3 length: 14
J gene: TRBJ2-7
D gene: TRBD1
V gene: TRBV5-1
clone size: -
CDR3 protein: CASSLTGDSYEQYF
CDR3 DNA: TGCGCCAGCAGCTTGACAGGGGACTCCTACGAGCAGTACTTC

CDR3 length: 18
J gene: TRBJ2-1
D gene: TRBD1
V gene: TRBV7-2
clone size: -
CDR3 protein: CASSLTGSQGVNYNEQFF
CDR3 DNA: TGTGCCAGCAGCTTAACCGGATCACAGGGGGTTAACTACAATGAGCAGTTCTTC

CDR3 length: 16
J gene: TRBJ2-7
D gene: -
V gene: TRBV28
clone size: -
CDR3 protein: CASSLSWDNLGREQYF
CDR3 DNA: TGTGCCAGCAGTCTCTCTTGGGACAACCTCGGCCGCGAGCAGTACTTC

CDR3 length: 16
J gene: TRBJ2-2
D gene: -
V gene: TRBV6-5
clone size: -
CDR3 protein: CASSYFTRIPTGELFF
CDR3 DNA: TGTGCCAGCAGTTACTTCACCAGAATACCGACCGGGGAGCTGTTTTTT

CDR3 length: 15
J gene: TRBJ1-4
D gene: -
V gene: TRBV6-5
clone size: -
CDR3 protein: CASSYSGGTNEKLFF
CDR3 DNA: TGTGCCAGCAGTTACTCGGGGGGGACTAATGAAAAACTGTTTTTT

CDR3 length: 13
J gene: TRBJ2-5
D gene: TRBD1
V gene: TRBV7-6
clone size: -
CDR3 protein: CASSPDRQETQYF
CDR3 DNA: TGTGCCAGCAGCCCGGACAGGCAAGAGACCCAGTACTTC

CDR3 length: 15
J gene: TRBJ2-7
D gene: TRBD1
V gene: TRBV9
clone size: -
CDR3 protein: CASSSGQGGGYEQYF
CDR3 DNA: TGTGCCAGCAGCTCGGGACAGGGGGGAGGTTACGAGCAGTACTTC

CDR3 length: 15
J gene: TRBJ1-6
D gene: -
V gene: TRBV6-5
clone size: -
CDR3 protein: CASSMSSGRVSPLHF
CDR3 DNA: TGTGCCAGCAGTATGTCATCAGGGAGGGTTTCACCCCTCCACTTT

CDR3 length: 14
J gene: TRBJ2-7
D gene: TRBD1
V gene: TRBV10-3
clone size: -
CDR3 protein: CAITRDRDSYEQYF
CDR3 DNA: TGTGCCATCACCCGGGACAGGGACTCCTACGAGCAGTACTTC

CDR3 length: 16
J gene: TRBJ2-7
D gene: -
V gene: TRBV4-3
clone size: -
CDR3 protein: CASSQDRGAKGYEQYF
CDR3 DNA: TGCGCCAGCAGCCAAGACAGGGGGGCCAAAGGATACGAGCAGTACTTC

CDR3 length: 13
J gene: TRBJ1-4
D gene: -
V gene: TRBV5-1
clone size: -
CDR3 protein: CASSSGQNEKLFF
CDR3 DNA: TGCGCCAGCAGTTCTGGCCAAAATGAAAAACTGTTTTTT

CDR3 length: 10
J gene: TRBJ2-7
D gene: -
V gene: TRBV10-2
clone size: -
CDR3 protein: CASGGDEQYF
CDR3 DNA: TGCGCCAGCGGCGGGGACGAGCAGTACTTC

CDR3 length: 16
J gene: TRBJ2-2
D gene: TRBD1
V gene: TRBV30
clone size: few
CDR3 protein: CACDRGHILGTGELFF
CDR3 DNA: TGTGCCTGTGACAGGGGCCATATCCTCGGCACCGGGGAGCTGTTTTTT

CDR3 length: 17
J gene: TRBJ2-1
D gene: TRBD1
V gene: TRBV6-1
clone size: -
CDR3 protein: CASSGLGTGIFYNEQFF
CDR3 DNA: TGTGCCAGCAGTGGCCTCGGGACAGGGATATTCTACAATGAGCAGTTCTTC

CDR3 length: 15
J gene: TRBJ1-4
D gene: TRBD1
V gene: TRBV18
clone size: -
CDR3 protein: CASSRATGDNEKLFF
CDR3 DNA: TGTGCCAGCTCACGCGCGACAGGGGATAATGAAAAACTGTTTTTT

CDR3 length: 16
J gene: TRBJ2-3
D gene: TRBD2
V gene: TRBV7-7
clone size: -
CDR3 protein: CASSPWTSGGTDTQYF
CDR3 DNA: TGTGCTAGCAGCCCTTGGACTAGCGGGGGCACAGATACGCAGTATTTT

CDR3 length: 15
J gene: TRBJ1-6
D gene: TRBD1
V gene: TRBV5-1
clone size: -
CDR3 protein: CASSLDDRGLSPLHF
CDR3 DNA: TGCGCCAGCAGCTTAGACGACAGGGGGCTTTCACCCCTCCACTTT

CDR3 length: 12
J gene: TRBJ2-5
D gene: TRBD2
V gene: TRBV7-8
clone size: -
CDR3 protein: CASSWGGETQYF
CDR3 DNA: TGTGCCAGCAGCTGGGGGGGAGAGACCCAGTACTTC

CDR3 length: 13
J gene: TRBJ1-1
D gene: -
V gene: TRBV30
clone size: -
CDR3 protein: CAWKAGLSTEAFF
CDR3 DNA: TGTGCCTGGAAAGCAGGGCTGTCGACTGAAGCTTTCTTT

CDR3 length: 14
J gene: TRBJ1-1
D gene: TRBD1
V gene: TRBV6-6
clone size: -
CDR3 protein: CASSWGQMNTEAFF
CDR3 DNA: TGTGCCAGCAGTTGGGGACAGATGAACACTGAAGCTTTCTTT

CDR3 length: 13
J gene: TRBJ2-1
D gene: -
V gene: TRBV29-1
clone size: -
CDR3 protein: CSVHRVGVNEQFF
CDR3 DNA: TGCAGCGTACACAGGGTTGGGGTCAATGAGCAGTTCTTC

CDR3 length: 14
J gene: TRBJ2-4
D gene: TRBD2
V gene: TRBV7-9
clone size: -
CDR3 protein: CASSSSGGGNIQYF
CDR3 DNA: TGTGCCAGCAGCTCATCCGGGGGGGGAAACATTCAGTACTTC

CDR3 length: 12
J gene: TRBJ1-1
D gene: -
V gene: TRBV29-1
clone size: -
CDR3 protein: CSVYSRNTEAFF
CDR3 DNA: TGCAGCGTTTACAGCCGGAACACTGAAGCTTTCTTT

CDR3 length: 13
J gene: TRBJ1-5
D gene: -
V gene: TRBV2
clone size: -
CDR3 protein: CASSDSGGQPQHF
CDR3 DNA: TGTGCCAGCAGTGATTCAGGAGGTCAGCCCCAGCATTTT